This T cell receptor (beta chain) was obtained from a study of T cells in Graves' hyperthyroidism and ophthalmopathy. Patients aged 18 to 65 with hyperthyroidism were newly diagnosed, with duration under 2 months. RNA transcripts were the template for amplifying TCR beta CDR3 regions. The primer set for the first-round RT-PCR of the TCR CDR3 was HTBI. TCRdb used MiXCR to reprocess the multiplex PCR reads, holding one entry per CDR3 protein. The data hold hundreds of thousands of distinct CDR3 sequences, with roughly 15% observed a single time. Points from the study as a whole: Most thyroid-expanded clonotypes above 0.001 were also found in blood.

This clonotype was recorded many times. Its antigen remains unidentified. The CDR3 has 16 amino acids. After removal of 2 bases from V and 7 bases from J, the junction contained 9 bases not matched to a gene. Germline V gene sequence: CDR1 SNHLY, CDR2 FYNNEI. V gene TRBV2 combines with J gene TRBJ2-1, with 9 bases matching TRBD2. The source is a woman in her forties with Graves' hyperthyroidism. The specimen sequenced was blood. The chain's CDR3 is CASSEMVAGEGNEQFF. CDR3 nucleotides: TGTGCCAGCAGTGAAATGGTAGCGGGAGAGGGGAATGAGCAGTTCTTC.